This TCR beta chain was observed in a study of blood T cell repertoires in COVID-19. Study background: Samples representing acute and convalescent COVID-19 were sourced from the United States, Italy and Spain. In each case, the material was cDNA or gDNA derived from T cells, B-cell-depleted T cells, or PBMCs.

J was trimmed by 4 bases and V by 4 bases; bases with no gene match: 4. This CDR3 contains 15 residues. Germline lookup yields CDR1 SGHRS and CDR2 YFSETQ. Original analysis: Amplification of reference gene primers provided the estimated nucleated cell counts. Method: immunoSEQ multiplex PCR; TCRdb's copy keeps in-frame clones and lacks some. The V and J calls and clone size come from that table; D and trimming were worked out from the DNA. The sample has more than 95,000 clones; 85% are singletons. The sample was peripheral blood. The chain carries TRBV5-1 and TRBJ2-3; 12 bases fit TRBD2. This clonotype was obtained from a man aged 50-60 years with acute or convalescent COVID-19. CDR3 nucleotide sequence: TGCGCCAGCAGCGACCTAGCGGGGGGGCCAGATACGCAGTATTTT. This gives the protein CASSDLAGGPDTQYF.